Sequencing of this TCR beta chain was carried out in a study of blood T cell repertoires in COVID-19. Germline loops: CDR1 MNHEY, CDR2 SVGAGI. The CDR3 totals 16 residues. Trimming shortened V by 0 bases and J by 4 bases, and 15 bases separated the two germline ends. Method: immunoSEQ multiplex PCR; TCRdb's copy keeps in-frame clones and lacks some. The sample has roughly 150,000 clones, approximately 90% seen once. This receptor was taken from a man aged 50 or older who had recovered from COVID-19. The specimen sequenced was peripheral blood. J is TRBJ1-1 and V is TRBV6-5; D might be TRBD1 (6 bases). CDR3 residues: CASSYSSGGPGTEAFF. In nucleotides, the CDR3 is TGTGCCAGCAGTTACTCGTCTGGGGGCCCCGGCACTGAAGCTTTCTTT.